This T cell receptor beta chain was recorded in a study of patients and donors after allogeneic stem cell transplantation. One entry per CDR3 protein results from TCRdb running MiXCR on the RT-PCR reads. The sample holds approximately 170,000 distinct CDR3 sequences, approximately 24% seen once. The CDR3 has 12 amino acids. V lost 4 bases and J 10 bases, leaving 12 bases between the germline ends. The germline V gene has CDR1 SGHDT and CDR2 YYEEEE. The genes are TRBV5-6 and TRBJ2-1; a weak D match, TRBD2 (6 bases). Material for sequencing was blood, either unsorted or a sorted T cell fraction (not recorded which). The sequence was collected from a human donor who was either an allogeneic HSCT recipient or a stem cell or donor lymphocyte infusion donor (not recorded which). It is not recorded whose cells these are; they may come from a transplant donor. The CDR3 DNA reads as TGTGCCAGCAGCAAAGGGACTCGGGAGCAGTTCTTC. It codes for CASSKGTREQFF.